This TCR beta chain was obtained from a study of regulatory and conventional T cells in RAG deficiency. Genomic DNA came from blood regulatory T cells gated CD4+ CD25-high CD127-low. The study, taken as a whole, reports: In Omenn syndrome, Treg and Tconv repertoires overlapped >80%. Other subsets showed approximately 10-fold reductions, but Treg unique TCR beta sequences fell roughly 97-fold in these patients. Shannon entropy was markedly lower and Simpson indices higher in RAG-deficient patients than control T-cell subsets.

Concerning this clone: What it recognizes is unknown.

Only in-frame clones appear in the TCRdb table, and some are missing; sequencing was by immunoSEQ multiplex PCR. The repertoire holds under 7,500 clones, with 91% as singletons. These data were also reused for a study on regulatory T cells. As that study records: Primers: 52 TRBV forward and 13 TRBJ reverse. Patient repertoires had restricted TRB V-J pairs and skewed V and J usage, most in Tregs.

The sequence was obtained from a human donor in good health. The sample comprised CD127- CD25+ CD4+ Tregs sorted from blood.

The DNA for the CDR3 is TGTGCCAGCATCCCGGAGGCGGGGAAAGCTTTCTTT. This translates into CASIPEAGKAFF. The chain recombines TRBV6-1 with TRBJ1-1; D is uncertain. Germline values: CDR1 MNHNS, CDR2 SASEGT. The V end was cut by 7 bases, the J end by 9 bases, with 15 bases between. The CDR3 spans 12 residues.